This section outlines one T cell receptor beta chain sequence together with its context. This sample stems from a study of cytomegalovirus exposure and HLA in healthy donors. Unmatched junction bases numbered 9, after V lost 4 bases and J lost 0 bases. The CDR3 contains 17 residues. CDR1 SGHDN and CDR2 FVKESK come from the germline V gene. PCR used 60 Vbeta primers and 13 Jbeta primers. Assay used: immunoSEQ multiplex PCR; TCRdb lists only in-frame clones, some missing. Of roughly 80,000 clones listed, around three quarters are singletons. The chain carries TRBV14 and TRBJ2-5, with TRBD2 matching 9 bases. The receptor comes from a male donor in good health and CMV-seronegative. The sample was PBMCs. The CDR3 DNA reads TGTGCCAGCAGCCCCGCACGCGGGGGGGCGCACCAAGAGACCCAGTACTTC. This gives the protein CASSPARGGAHQETQYF.